This T cell receptor beta chain originates from a study of CD8 T cells in Susac syndrome. Trimming shortened V by 0 bases and J by 5 bases, and 11 bases separated the two germline ends. Per the germline V gene, CDR1 is SGDLS and CDR2 is YYNGEE. The CDR3 length is 15 residues. With random hexamers, 0.5 to 1 ug RNA was reverse transcribed. One entry per CDR3 protein results from TCRdb running MiXCR on the immunoSEQ multiplex PCR reads. The sample carries approximately 80,000 distinct CDR3 sequences, around 90% recorded once. The chain combines TRBV9 with TRBJ1-4, with no clear D. The specimen sequenced was CD8+ T cells from PBMCs. The TCR was taken from a human donor with multiple sclerosis. The CDR3 bases are TGTGCCAGCAGCGTAGCTGACGGACCCAATGAAAAACTGTTTTTT. Amino acids: CASSVADGPNEKLFF.